This TCR beta chain was identified during a study of regulatory T cells in long-lasting Graves disease. Overall study findings and caveats: There was favoring of TRBV28, TRBJ1-2 and TRBJ2-5 in persistent disease. For persistent Graves' patients, TCR diversity was lower than for newly diagnosed ones.

This clonotype was seen repeatedly, ten times or more. As yet, its antigen is unknown. Assembly of TCR beta libraries relied on iRepertoire HTBI primers together with Arm-PCR of CDR3 regions. MiXCR, applied by TCRdb to the multiplex PCR reads, yields one record per CDR3 protein. This table has hundreds of thousands of distinct CDR3 sequences, roughly 12% appearing once. Time point: newly diagnosed GD, antithyroid drugs for less than 3 months. RNA extracted from PBMCs served as the sequencing template. Germline values: CDR1 SQVTM, CDR2 ANQGSEA. The V and J ends lost 7 bases and 4 bases respectively, with 9 bases between them. The CDR3 has 11 amino acids. A further study also used this sample, focusing on T cells in Graves' hyperthyroidism and ophthalmopathy. That work contributes: Ophthalmopathy could be told apart from stable hyperthyroidism with a 13 V-J model.

This sample comprised peripheral blood mononuclear cells (PBMCs), obtained at new diagnosis, from a patient treated with antithyroid drugs. The chain combines TRBV29-1 with TRBJ2-3; D not certain. This TCR derives from a man in his thirties or forties with Graves disease. CDR3 amino acids: CSAEASDTQYF. CDR3 bases: TGCAGCGCCGAGGCCTCAGATACGCAGTATTTT.